This entry features one T cell receptor beta chain sequence. What it binds is unknown. The sample belongs to a study of T cells in Graves' hyperthyroidism and ophthalmopathy. Findings and caveats of the study: Most thyroid clonotypes expanded above 0.001 appeared in blood too.

Looked up from germline, CDR1 is MNHNS and CDR2 is SASEGT. The CDR3 totals 14 residues. Trimming shortened V by 2 bases and J by 8 bases, and 15 bases separated the two germline ends. The study based diagnoses on clinical symptoms, serum thyroxine and TRAb, thyroid ultrasound and orbital computed tomography. RNA transcripts yielded amplified TCR beta CDR3 regions. HTBI primers were the set used in a first-round RT-PCR of the TCR CDR3. TCRdb itself ran the multiplex PCR reads through MiXCR, one entry per CDR3 protein. The profile shows about half a million distinct CDR3 sequences, around 22% of them singletons.

This chain links TRBV6-1 with TRBJ1-2; no reliable D call. Sample: blood. The TCR sequence derives from a woman aged 30 to 39 with Graves' ophthalmopathy. The DNA of the CDR3 is TGTGCCAGCAGTGAATTAAGTCAAACGGGGGGCTACACCTTC. It translates to CASSELSQTGGYTF.